This T cell receptor beta chain emerged from a study of response to subunit inactivated influenza vaccine (dated by TCRdb to 2016 to 2018). Describing the broader study: Deep quantitative profiling of the T cell receptor repertoire was used in the study to follow responses to a trivalent subunit inactivated influenza vaccine.

V is cut by 5 bases and J by 0 bases, and the space between the germline ends is 16 bases. The CDR1 and CDR2 encoded by the germline V gene are SGHVS and FQNEAQ. From the cysteine through the phenylalanine, the CDR3 covers 16 amino acids. Only CDR3 DNA remains: 48 bases, in frame from the first base. In regard to this clonotype: It has no known antigen specificity. No much larger clone is present one base from it, and per-base qualities are unavailable.

The library was built by means of RT-PCR. Sequencing instrument: Illumina HiSeq 2500. The public reads were reprocessed in TCRdb via fastp at Q25 and MiXCR, keeping in-frame beta chains. Each record represents a unique CDR3 protein, reported with the most common genes and DNA among its rows. This sample gives fewer than 550,000 distinct CDR3 sequences in total; approximately 24% of them show up just once. Of the sample, about 1.9% falls within the top ten clones. Summary of the overall study and its limitations: The authors proposed that each seasonal influenza vaccination may bring in only a limited number of new T cells.

The sequenced sample was CD4+ T cells sorted from PBMCs, obtained 5 to 6 days after vaccination. Recombination connected TRBV7-8 to TRBJ2-5; too little of a D gene remains to name it. This receptor was identified in a man in his forties or fifties who received an inactivated influenza vaccine. Donor details come from another sample of the same person, matched by shared clones. The DNA sequence follows: TGTGCCAGCAGCCAAATAGGACGGCTGTACCAAGAGACCCAGTACTTC. Its translation is CASSQIGRLYQETQYF.